A single sample is the source of the 2 T cell receptor beta chains below, sequenced in a study of blood T cell repertoires in COVID-19. Repertoires were generated with immunoSEQ multiplex PCR, while TCRdb's copy carries only in-frame clones and drops some. The sample lists 340,000 or so clones, 65% to 85% occurring once. The sequenced sample consisted of peripheral blood. The receptors originated from a man aged 30-40 years with active or convalescent COVID-19.

The chain joins TRBV4-2 to TRBJ2-1; 12 positions agree with TRBD2. The junction had 9 bases not matched to a gene; V was cut back by 4 bases and J by 5 bases. Per germline, CDR1 LGHNA and CDR2 YNFKEQ. CDR3 length: 17 residues. The CDR3, as DNA: TGTGCCAGCAGCCGCCTAGGGACTAGCGGGCCCCACAATGAGCAGTTCTTC. The encoded protein is CASSRLGTSGPHNEQFF.

CDR3 bases: TGTGCCAGCACCCCGAGTCAGGGGACGGACTATGGCTACACCTTC. Protein sequence: CASTPSQGTDYGYTF. V is TRBV6-5 and J is TRBJ1-2, with D maybe TRBD1 (6 bases). The CDR3 spans 15 residues. Germline CDR1 reads MNHEY; CDR2 reads SVGAGI. The V gene lost 7 bases and the J gene lost 3 bases, with 18 bases spanning the gap.